The clone carrying this T cell receptor beta chain appeared a few times. Its antigen remains unknown. These data belong to a study of human T cells and chemical hapten exposure. Study-level background: Enrolled patients were predominantly female and had alopecia areata, totalis or universalis.

Study observations and caveats: Controls had significantly fewer large CDR3 similarity clusters than were formed by expanded TCRs.

V was pared by 7 bases and J by 3 bases, with 10 bases between. The germline V gene has CDR1 MNHEY and CDR2 SVGAGI. The CDR3 covers 12 residues. TCRdb analysed the RACE reads with MiXCR anew, one entry per CDR3 protein. The sample has around 350,000 distinct CDR3 sequences; 5.5% are singletons. Time point denoted: pre-sensitization, week 0. Treatment given: therapeutic diphenylcyclopropenone sensitization with weekly scalp DPC. V gene TRBV6-5 combines with J gene TRBJ2-7; D is possibly TRBD2 (6 bases). The sample here was whole blood, taken in connection with sensitization to the hapten diphenylcyclopropenone (DPC). This clonotype was sampled from a woman younger than 35 with alopecia areata. Some clones in this sample may be carry-over from other donors' samples. The CDR3 bases are TGTGCCAGCACCGACGGGAGCTACGAGCAGTACTTC. Its translation: CASTDGSYEQYF.